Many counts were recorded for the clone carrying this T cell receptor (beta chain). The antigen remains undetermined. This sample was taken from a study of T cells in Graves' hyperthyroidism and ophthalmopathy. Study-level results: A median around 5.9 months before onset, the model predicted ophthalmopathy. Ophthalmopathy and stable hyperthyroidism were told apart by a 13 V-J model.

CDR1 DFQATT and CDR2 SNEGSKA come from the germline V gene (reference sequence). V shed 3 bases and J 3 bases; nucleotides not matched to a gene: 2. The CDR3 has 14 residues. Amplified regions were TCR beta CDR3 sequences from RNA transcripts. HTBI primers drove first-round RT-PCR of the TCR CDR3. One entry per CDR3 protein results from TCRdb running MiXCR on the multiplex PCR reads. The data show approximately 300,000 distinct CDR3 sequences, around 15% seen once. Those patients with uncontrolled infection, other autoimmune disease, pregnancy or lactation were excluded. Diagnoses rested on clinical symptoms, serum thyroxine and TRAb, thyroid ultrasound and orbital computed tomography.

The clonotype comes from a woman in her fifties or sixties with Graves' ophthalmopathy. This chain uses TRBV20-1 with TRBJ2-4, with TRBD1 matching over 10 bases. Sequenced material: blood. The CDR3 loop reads CSASRDRGKNIQYF. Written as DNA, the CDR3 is TGCAGTGCTAGTAGGGACAGGGGCAAAAACATTCAGTACTTC.